The following is a T cell receptor beta chain sequence with its context. As yet, its antigen is unknown. CDR3 length equals 12 residues. With 2 bases removed from V and 3 bases from J, the gap between germline ends came to 2 bases. The V gene's germline CDR1 is LGHDT and CDR2 YNNKEL (reference sequence). This sample was taken from a study of T cell responses to AZD1222 COVID-19 vaccine. Study results and limitations: The donor group comprised mostly white British people and more females; the analysis possibly underestimated clonal diversity.

Generated by immunoSEQ multiplex PCR, the TCRdb table keeps only in-frame clones and is missing some. The sample includes roughly 120,000 clones, approximately 84% of them seen just once. The chain combines TRBV3-1 (or the pseudogene TRBV3-2) with TRBJ1-3; D unclear. The receptor was derived from an adult in good health. The source was peripheral blood, collected on day 0 of AZD1222 vaccination. The CDR3 loop is CASSQFGNTIYF. CDR3 sequence (DNA): TGTGCCAGCAGCCAATTTGGAAACACCATATATTTT.